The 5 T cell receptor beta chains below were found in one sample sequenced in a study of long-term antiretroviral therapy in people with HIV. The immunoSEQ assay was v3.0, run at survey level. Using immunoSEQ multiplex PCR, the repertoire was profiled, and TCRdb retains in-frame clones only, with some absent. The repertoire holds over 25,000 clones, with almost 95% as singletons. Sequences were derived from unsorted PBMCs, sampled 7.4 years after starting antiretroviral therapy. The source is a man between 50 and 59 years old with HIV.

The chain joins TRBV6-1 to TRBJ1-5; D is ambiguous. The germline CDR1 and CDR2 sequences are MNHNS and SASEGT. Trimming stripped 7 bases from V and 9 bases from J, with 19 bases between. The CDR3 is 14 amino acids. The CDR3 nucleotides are TGTGCCAGCACCCTAGACCCGCCGCTGGGGCCCCAGCATTTT. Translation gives CASTLDPPLGPQHF.

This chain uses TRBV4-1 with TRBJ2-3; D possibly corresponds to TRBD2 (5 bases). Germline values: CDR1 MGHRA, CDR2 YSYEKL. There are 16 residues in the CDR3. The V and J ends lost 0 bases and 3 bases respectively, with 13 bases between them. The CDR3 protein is CASSQEVQRRTDTQYF. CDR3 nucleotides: TGCGCCAGCAGCCAAGAGGTTCAGCGGCGGACAGATACGCAGTATTTT.

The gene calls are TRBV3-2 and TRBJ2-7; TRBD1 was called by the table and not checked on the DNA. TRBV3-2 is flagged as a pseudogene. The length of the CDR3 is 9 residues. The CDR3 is CDKTYEQYF. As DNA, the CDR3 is TGTGACAAGACCTACGAGCAGTACTTC.

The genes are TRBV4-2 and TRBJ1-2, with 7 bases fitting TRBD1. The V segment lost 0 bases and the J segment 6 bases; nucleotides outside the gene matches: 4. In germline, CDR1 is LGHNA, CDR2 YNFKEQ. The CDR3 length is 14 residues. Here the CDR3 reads CASSQDPDRDGYTF. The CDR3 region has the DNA TGTGCCAGCAGCCAAGATCCAGACAGGGATGGCTACACCTTC.

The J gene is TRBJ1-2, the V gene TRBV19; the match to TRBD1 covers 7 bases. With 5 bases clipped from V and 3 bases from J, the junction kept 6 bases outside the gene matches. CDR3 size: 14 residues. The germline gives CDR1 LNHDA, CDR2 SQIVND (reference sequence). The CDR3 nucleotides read TGTGCCAGTAGTCCAGGACAGGCGTACTATGGCTACACCTTC. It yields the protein CASSPGQAYYGYTF.